The sequence of this T cell receptor (beta chain) was determined in a study of blood T cell repertoires in COVID-19. Study details: Donors in the United States, Italy and Spain gave samples during acute or convalescent COVID-19. PBMCs, B-cell-depleted T cells, or T cells provided the cDNA or gDNA that made up the material.

The authors' processing: Scientists estimated how many nucleated cells there were by amplifying reference gene primers. Assay used: immunoSEQ multiplex PCR; TCRdb lists only in-frame clones, some missing. V, J and clone size are taken as reported in that table, and D and trimming were inferred from the DNA itself. There are 180,000 or so clones in the sample; roughly 85% occur only once, and 4% to 5% lies in the top ten. This clone was picked up one time. This CDR3 comprises 13 residues. Trimming cost V 2 bases and J 6 bases, with 8 bases left between them. Germline V gene data show CDR1 as MNHEY and CDR2 as SMNVEV (reference sequence).

The J gene is TRBJ1-5, the V gene TRBV27, with D uncertain. The sequence came from a woman of 80 years or more with acute or convalescent COVID-19. The sequenced material came from peripheral blood. CDR3 sequence reads: CASSLPGGQPQHF. DNA for the CDR3: TGTGCCAGCAGTTTACCAGGTGGTCAGCCCCAGCATTTT.